This T cell receptor beta chain derives from a study of blood T cell repertoires in COVID-19. Overall study: In each case, the material was cDNA or gDNA derived from T cells, B-cell-depleted T cells, or PBMCs.

TCRdb keeps only in-frame clones here, not all; method: immunoSEQ multiplex PCR. The data contain about 210,000 clones, roughly four fifths of them singletons. Participants reported their clinical history, and cohort assignment relied on those reports. Germline CDR1 and CDR2: SGHRS and YFSETQ. CDR3 length: 22 residues. With 4 bases removed from V and 0 bases from J, the gap between germline ends came to 29 bases. The clonotype comes from a man aged 35 to 55 who had recovered from COVID-19. The sequenced material came from PBMCs or T cells enriched from blood (not recorded which). V is TRBV5-1 and J is TRBJ2-6; D is possibly TRBD1 (6 bases). This CDR3 reads CASSLDRSSTQTNPSGANVLTF. CDR3 DNA: TGCGCCAGCAGCCTTGACAGGAGCTCAACACAGACCAACCCCTCTGGGGCCAACGTCCTGACTTTC.